This note documents a single T cell receptor beta chain sequence. Its antigen target is currently unknown. No base quality information exists; no much larger clone differs at one position. The CDR3 regions of human TCRbeta chains were analyzed by immunosequencing. On the study's bioinformatics: TCRs in the repertoires were matched against a reference library of SARS-CoV-2-specific TCRs that had been generated with the MIRA antigen-specificity platform. Breadth meant the fraction of unique TCRs that were SARS-CoV-2-associated, whereas depth meant the fraction of total T cells that were SARS-CoV-2-associated. Each spike-specific TCR was assigned to its reactive spike region and to a CD4 or CD8 class using the MIRA data. Log10-transformed breadth and depth values were compared by one-way ANOVA with Sidak's multiple comparisons tests. In TCRdb, the immuneACCESS table is reduced to in-frame sequences with V and J assigned. These tables do not hold every clone; where another copy was compared, an unresolved V gene accounts for under half, and the others remain unexplained. V, J and clone size are taken as reported in that table, and D and trimming were inferred from the DNA itself. For this sample the table gives just over 150,000 clones, of which 85% to 95% were detected only once. The ten top clones hold roughly 1.6% of the sample.

This record comes from a study of T cell responses to AZD1222 COVID-19 vaccine (dated by TCRdb to the early 2020s). Background on the whole study: A total of 230 or so trial participants underwent TCR sequencing, of whom some 210 received two doses of AZD1222 and about 26 received two doses of the MenACWY control vaccine. Trial participants were enrolled by age into 18-55, 56-69 and 70-plus year subgroups, with around 150, 28 and 57 TCR-sequenced participants respectively.

What the research found in general, with its limitations: Nearly half of unique spike-specific TCRs reportedly recognized epitopes outside regions mutated in the B.1.351 and B.1.1.7 variants. Conclusions about previously exposed vaccinees are limited, since just five or six AZD1222 recipients were seropositive for SARS-CoV-2 at baseline. Participants were mostly white British, with more females than males. The authors suggested clonal diversity may have been underestimated. After two AZD1222 doses, both the breadth and the depth of spike-specific TCRs were significantly higher than at day 0 and than in MenACWY recipients. Vaccine-associated CD4 TCRs spanned the whole spike protein, with dominant responses in regions 160-218 and 743-854. In the small 56-69-year group, the increase in depth fell short of significance, most likely because of low power. No day 14 peak-response samples were available, so repertoires were characterized only after the peak T cell response.

The label giving this sample's time point can be read as: about 28 days (+/-7) after the second vaccine dose. AZD1222 recipients whose second dose came at about 4 weeks and those whose second dose came at about 12 weeks were combined into one group, since spike-specific TCR depth and breadth did not differ between the two schedules. Vaccinee samples came from UK trials COV001 and COV002, including a single-blind randomized controlled phase 2/3 trial of AZD1222 (ChAdOx1 nCoV-19) in healthy adults. For TCRbeta chain sequencing, PBMC samples from trial participants were taken at day 0 and at day 28 after the second dose. As encoded in the germline V gene (reference sequence), CDR1 is LNHDA while CDR2 is SQIVND. Taken from cysteine to phenylalanine, the CDR3 has 18 residues. The CDR3 DNA has 54 bases and is translated from base 1. V is pared back by 3 bases and J by 0 bases, with 18 bases lying between the germline termini.

This clonotype was obtained from an adult who received the AZD1222 COVID-19 vaccine. This specimen was peripheral blood, taken 28 days after the second AZD1222 dose. This chain joins TRBV19 to TRBJ2-1; TRBD2 might be the D gene, on 5 matching bases. DNA sequence: TGTGCCAGTAGTATTAGGCCCCAAAGCGGAGGCTCCTACAATGAGCAGTTCTTC. It is translated as CASSIRPQSGGSYNEQFF.